Listed below are T cell receptor beta chains from one sample, sequenced in a study of control samples from healthy donors and cancer patients. TCRdb's copy holds only in-frame clones and misses some; the assay was immunoSEQ multiplex PCR. Of some 130,000 clones in the sample, about 93% were seen once. Specimen: blood. These receptors were obtained from a middle-aged man in good health. CDR3s include the opening cysteine and the closing phenylalanine or tryptophan. Fields, in order: D gene, J gene, V gene, clone size, CDR3 protein, CDR3 DNA. D genes are given only for firm matches. Size values are once, few and many counts, or a class for expanded clones, and some rows have none.

D gene: NA; J gene: TRBJ2-1; V gene: TRBV3-1/TRBV3-2; clone size: NA; CDR3 protein: CASSPQVSSYNEQFF; CDR3 DNA: TGTGCCAGCAGCCCTCAGGTCAGCTCCTACAATGAGCAGTTCTTC
D gene: TRBD1; J gene: TRBJ1-2; V gene: TRBV5-6; clone size: NA; CDR3 protein: CASSFKLPRLDRGYGYTF; CDR3 DNA: TGTGCCAGCAGCTTTAAACTTCCACGACTCGACAGGGGCTATGGCTACACCTTC
D gene: NA; J gene: TRBJ2-4; V gene: TRBV28; clone size: once; CDR3 protein: CASGRDIQYF; CDR3 DNA: TGTGCCAGCGGGCGGGACATTCAGTACTTC
D gene: NA; J gene: TRBJ2-7; V gene: TRBV5-8; clone size: NA; CDR3 protein: CASSLTPAGQYF; CDR3 DNA: TGTGCCAGCAGCTTGACCCCGGCGGGGCAGTACTTC
D gene: NA; J gene: TRBJ1-3; V gene: TRBV7-3; clone size: NA; CDR3 protein: CASTPPRSGNTIYF; CDR3 DNA: TGTGCCAGCACCCCTCCCCGCTCTGGAAACACCATATATTTT
D gene: TRBD2; J gene: TRBJ2-7; V gene: TRBV3-1/TRBV3-2; clone size: NA; CDR3 protein: CASSQTAGGYYEQYF; CDR3 DNA: TGTGCCAGCAGCCAGACAGCGGGGGGATACTACGAGCAGTACTTC
D gene: TRBD1; J gene: TRBJ1-1; V gene: TRBV5-6; clone size: NA; CDR3 protein: CASSEDRDLEAFF; CDR3 DNA: TGTGCCAGCAGCGAGGACAGGGACCTTGAAGCTTTCTTT
D gene: TRBD1; J gene: TRBJ1-1; V gene: TRBV27; clone size: NA; CDR3 protein: CASSLLGQTNTEAFF; CDR3 DNA: TGTGCCAGCAGTCTCCTGGGACAGACAAACACTGAAGCTTTCTTT
D gene: NA; J gene: TRBJ2-2; V gene: TRBV6-1; clone size: NA; CDR3 protein: CASSELQGQLPATGELFF; CDR3 DNA: TGTGCCAGCAGTGAATTACAGGGCCAATTACCGGCCACCGGGGAGCTGTTTTTT
D gene: NA; J gene: TRBJ1-3; V gene: TRBV7-9; clone size: few; CDR3 protein: CASSLLGNTIYF; CDR3 DNA: TGTGCCAGCAGCTTACTGGGAAACACCATATATTTT
D gene: NA; J gene: TRBJ1-5; V gene: TRBV2; clone size: NA; CDR3 protein: CASAERERQPQHF; CDR3 DNA: TGTGCCAGCGCTGAAAGAGAACGACAGCCCCAGCATTTT
D gene: NA; J gene: TRBJ1-2; V gene: TRBV6-5; clone size: NA; CDR3 protein: CASSQAGLYGYTF; CDR3 DNA: TGTGCCAGCAGCCAAGCAGGGCTCTATGGCTACACCTTC
D gene: NA; J gene: TRBJ2-1; V gene: TRBV5-1; clone size: NA; CDR3 protein: CASTEDHNEQFF; CDR3 DNA: TGCGCCAGCACGGAGGACCACAATGAGCAGTTCTTC
D gene: TRBD1; J gene: TRBJ1-6; V gene: TRBV5-1; clone size: NA; CDR3 protein: CASSPGQDISPLHF; CDR3 DNA: TGCGCCAGCAGCCCGGGACAGGATATTTCACCCCTCCACTTT
D gene: TRBD1; J gene: TRBJ2-2; V gene: TRBV7-2; clone size: NA; CDR3 protein: CASSYYRGPMDTGELFF; CDR3 DNA: TGTGCCAGCAGCTACTACAGGGGGCCAATGGACACCGGGGAGCTGTTTTTT
D gene: NA; J gene: TRBJ1-6; V gene: TRBV6-1; clone size: NA; CDR3 protein: CASSDTGNNSPLHF; CDR3 DNA: TGTGCCAGCAGTGATACGGGGAATAATTCACCCCTCCACTTT
D gene: NA; J gene: TRBJ2-5; V gene: TRBV3-1/TRBV3-2; clone size: once; CDR3 protein: CASSQVRQTQETQYF; CDR3 DNA: TGTGCCAGCAGCCAAGTACGACAGACCCAAGAGACCCAGTACTTC
D gene: TRBD1; J gene: TRBJ1-1; V gene: TRBV6-5; clone size: NA; CDR3 protein: CASRDRGLYTEAFF; CDR3 DNA: TGTGCCAGCAGAGACAGGGGGCTGTACACTGAAGCTTTCTTT
D gene: NA; J gene: TRBJ1-5; V gene: TRBV19; clone size: NA; CDR3 protein: CASSIPILGVQPQHF; CDR3 DNA: TGTGCCAGTAGTATCCCCATCCTTGGGGTTCAGCCCCAGCATTTT
D gene: TRBD1; J gene: TRBJ1-1; V gene: TRBV9; clone size: NA; CDR3 protein: CASSEAGGPLNTEAFF; CDR3 DNA: TGTGCCAGCAGCGAGGCAGGGGGGCCTTTGAACACTGAAGCTTTCTTT
D gene: NA; J gene: TRBJ1-1; V gene: TRBV19; clone size: NA; CDR3 protein: CASRPKRETEAFF; CDR3 DNA: TGTGCCTCCCGCCCCAAAAGAGAAACTGAAGCTTTCTTT
D gene: NA; J gene: TRBJ2-7; V gene: TRBV27; clone size: NA; CDR3 protein: CASSLSGFYEQYF; CDR3 DNA: TGTGCCAGCAGTTTGAGCGGGTTCTACGAGCAGTACTTC
D gene: TRBD1; J gene: TRBJ2-2; V gene: TRBV5-4; clone size: NA; CDR3 protein: CASSLAWTGGNGELFF; CDR3 DNA: TGTGCCAGCAGCTTGGCTTGGACAGGGGGCAACGGGGAGCTGTTTTTT
D gene: NA; J gene: TRBJ1-1; V gene: TRBV3-1/TRBV3-2; clone size: NA; CDR3 protein: CASSPTQGLNTEAFF; CDR3 DNA: TGTGCCAGCAGCCCAACACAGGGTTTGAACACTGAAGCTTTCTTT
D gene: TRBD2; J gene: TRBJ2-2; V gene: TRBV19; clone size: NA; CDR3 protein: CASSLLAGVTNTGELFF; CDR3 DNA: TGTGCCAGTAGTCTACTAGCGGGGGTGACGAACACCGGGGAGCTGTTTTTT
D gene: NA; J gene: TRBJ1-5; V gene: TRBV28; clone size: NA; CDR3 protein: CASVNAGGRNQPQHF; CDR3 DNA: TGTGCCAGCGTCAACGCGGGGGGGCGTAATCAGCCCCAGCATTTT
D gene: TRBD1; J gene: TRBJ1-2; V gene: TRBV18; clone size: NA; CDR3 protein: CASSPMGQPNYGYTF; CDR3 DNA: TGTGCCAGCTCACCCATGGGACAGCCGAACTATGGCTACACCTTC
D gene: TRBD1; J gene: TRBJ2-7; V gene: TRBV6-5; clone size: NA; CDR3 protein: CASGGQIPYEQYF; CDR3 DNA: TGTGCCAGCGGGGGACAGATTCCCTACGAGCAGTACTTC
D gene: TRBD1; J gene: TRBJ1-2; V gene: TRBV3-1/TRBV3-2; clone size: NA; CDR3 protein: CASSQKWQGVFGYTF; CDR3 DNA: TGTGCCAGCAGCCAAAAGTGGCAGGGGGTCTTTGGCTACACCTTC
D gene: NA; J gene: TRBJ2-2; V gene: TRBV10-3; clone size: NA; CDR3 protein: CAISISSVNTGELFF; CDR3 DNA: TGTGCCATCAGTATATCTAGCGTAAATACCGGGGAGCTGTTTTTT
D gene: TRBD1; J gene: TRBJ2-1; V gene: TRBV7-3; clone size: once; CDR3 protein: CASSSQGGDEQFF; CDR3 DNA: TGTGCCAGCAGCTCACAGGGGGGAGATGAGCAGTTCTTC
D gene: TRBD1; J gene: TRBJ1-6; V gene: TRBV7-8; clone size: NA; CDR3 protein: CASSLARRGNSPLHF; CDR3 DNA: TGTGCCAGCAGCTTAGCGCGCAGGGGGAATTCACCCCTCCACTTT